This T cell receptor beta chain originates from a study of T cell responses to AZD1222 COVID-19 vaccine. Study-level points and caveats: Vaccination with two AZD1222 doses was followed by a rise in Spike-specific TCR breadth and depth. CD4 TCRs associated with vaccination spanned spike, dominating at 160-218 and 743-854. Just a handful of AZD1222 recipients tested seropositive at baseline. Unmutated regions of variants are reportedly targeted by nearly half of spike-specific TCRs.

Sequencing was performed with immunoSEQ multiplex PCR; in TCRdb, only in-frame clones are kept and a portion is missing. The sample lists more than 95,000 clones, more than 80% occurring once. The CDR3 sequence is 15 residues long. Germline CDR1 and CDR2: SGHAT and FQNNGV. The V and J ends lost 4 bases and 12 bases respectively, with 23 bases between them. As to this clone: What it binds is unknown.

The source is an adult who received the AZD1222 COVID-19 vaccine. The specimen was peripheral blood, collected 28 days after the second AZD1222 dose. V gene TRBV11-2 combines with J gene TRBJ2-3, with a weak D call TRBD1 (6 bases). Here the CDR3 DNA reads TGTGCCAGCAGCTCCCTGGACAGCGCCATCGTTCCACAGTATTTT. It translates to CASSSLDSAIVPQYF.